The T cell receptor beta chain under discussion was sequenced for a study of radiation and T cells in renal cell carcinoma. The study's findings and limits: In blood, top tumor clones expanded by 2 weeks, shrinking by 4.

Turning to this clone: What it binds is unknown.

Assay: immunoSEQ multiplex PCR; the TCRdb copy retains only in-frame clones and omits some. The sample includes 80,000 or so clones, 80% to 90% of them seen just once. Trimming left V 1 base short and J 1 base short, with 14 bases between. Germline V CDR1 and CDR2: SGHDT, YYEEEE. The CDR3 has 16 amino acids. The sample's time point: blood 4 weeks post-SBRT, at nephrectomy. Indicated treatment: 15 Gy SBRT to primary tumor, nephrectomy 4 weeks later. Nephrectomy followed 15 Gy stereotactic body radiation by 4 weeks. Blood was sampled at baseline, 2 weeks and 4 weeks after SBRT. The genes are TRBV5-6 and TRBJ2-5; D remains ambiguous. The sequence came from a woman in her 70s with renal cell carcinoma. This material consisted of blood, taken from a patient whose treatment included radiotherapy and nephrectomy. The CDR3 DNA sequence: TGTGCCAGCAGCTTGAAGTTCCTCGGGCCCCAAGAGACCCAGTACTTC. Amino acids: CASSLKFLGPQETQYF.